There are many counts of the clone carrying this TCR beta chain. Its target is unknown. All donors with ophthalmopathy were recorded as having moderate-to-severe activity, CAS ≥3, NOSPECS ≥4 and a duration under 3 months. Excluded: other autoimmune disease, uncontrolled infection, pregnancy or lactation. The authors amplified TCR beta CDR3 regions, and they did so from RNA transcripts for repertoire sequencing. Investigators did first-round RT-PCR with HTBI primers, then second-round multiplex PCR. TCRdb processed the multiplex PCR reads anew with MiXCR; each CDR3 protein has one entry. Of 57,000 or so distinct CDR3 sequences in the sample, approximately 50% were seen once. The data belong to a study of Graves' ophthalmopathy and Graves' hyperthyroidism. General observations from the study: Most thyroid clonotypes expanded beyond 0.001 frequency were also found in blood. The model forecast ophthalmopathy progression, reaching roughly 70% sensitivity and roughly 72% specificity.

Sequencing input: peripheral blood. The source is an adult woman with Graves' ophthalmopathy.

In DNA, the CDR3 is TGTGCCAGCAGCCCCGGGGGGGAGGCCACTGAAGCTTTCTTT. This gives the protein CASSPGGEATEAFF. The V call is TRBV6-2 or TRBV6-3, the J call TRBJ1-1; a weak D match, TRBD1 (5 bases). The CDR3 has 14 residues. The germline gives CDR1 MNHEY, CDR2 SVGEGT. The ends were cut back, 6 bases at V and 4 bases at J, with 15 bases in the middle.